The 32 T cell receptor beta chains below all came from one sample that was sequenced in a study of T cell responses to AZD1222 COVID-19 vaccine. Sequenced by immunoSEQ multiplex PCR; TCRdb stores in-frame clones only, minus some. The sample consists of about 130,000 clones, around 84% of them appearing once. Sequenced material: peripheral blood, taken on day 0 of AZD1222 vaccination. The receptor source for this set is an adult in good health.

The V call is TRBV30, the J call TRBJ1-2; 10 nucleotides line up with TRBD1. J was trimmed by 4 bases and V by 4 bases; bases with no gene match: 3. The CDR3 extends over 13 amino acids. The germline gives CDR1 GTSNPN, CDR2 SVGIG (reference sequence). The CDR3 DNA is TGTGCCTGGACGACAGGGGGCGGCTATGGCTACACCTTC. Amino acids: CAWTTGGGYGYTF.

CDR3 amino acids: CASSYTAWGTDTQYF. CDR3 DNA sequence: TGTGCCAGCAGTTACACGGCCTGGGGCACAGATACGCAGTATTTT. The chain combines TRBV6-6 with TRBJ2-3; D remains unclear. V gave up 2 bases and J gave up 1 base, with 10 bases separating them. This CDR3 comprises 15 residues. CDR1 and CDR2 from the germline V gene are MNHNY and SVGAGI (reference sequence).

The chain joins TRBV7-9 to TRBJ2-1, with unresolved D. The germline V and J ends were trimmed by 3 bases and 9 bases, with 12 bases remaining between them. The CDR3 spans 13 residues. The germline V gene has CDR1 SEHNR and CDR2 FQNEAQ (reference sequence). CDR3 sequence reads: CASSLSASSEQFF. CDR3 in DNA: TGTGCCAGCAGCTTGTCAGCGAGTAGTGAGCAGTTCTTC.

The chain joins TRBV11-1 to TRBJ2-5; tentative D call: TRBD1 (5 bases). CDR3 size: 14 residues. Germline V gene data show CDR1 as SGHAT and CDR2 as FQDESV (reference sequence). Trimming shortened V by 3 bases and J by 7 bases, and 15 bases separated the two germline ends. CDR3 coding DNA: TGTGCCAGCAGCTTGCTGGGGCTCGGCGGGACCCAGTACTTC. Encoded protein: CASSLLGLGGTQYF.

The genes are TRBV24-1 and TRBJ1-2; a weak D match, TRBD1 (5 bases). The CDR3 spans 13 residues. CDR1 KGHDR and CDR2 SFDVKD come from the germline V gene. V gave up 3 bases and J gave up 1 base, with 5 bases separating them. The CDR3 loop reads CATSDRGNYGYTF. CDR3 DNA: TGTGCCACCAGTGATAGGGGTAACTATGGCTACACCTTC.

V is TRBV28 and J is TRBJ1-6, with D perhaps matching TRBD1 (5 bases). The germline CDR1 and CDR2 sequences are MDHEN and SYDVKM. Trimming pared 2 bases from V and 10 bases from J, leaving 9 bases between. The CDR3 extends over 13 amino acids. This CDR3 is CASSLPGRSPLHF. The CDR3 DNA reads TGTGCCAGCAGTTTACCGGGGCGGTCACCCCTCCACTTT.

As DNA, the CDR3 is TGTGCCAGTAGTATAGACTTAAACAATGAGCAGTTCTTC. Translating gives CASSIDLNNEQFF. V is TRBV19 and J is TRBJ2-1; D remains unclear. The germline V gene encodes CDR1 LNHDA and CDR2 SQIVND (reference sequence). This CDR3 spans 13 amino acids. Deletions cut 0 bases from V and 5 bases from J, with 5 bases between.

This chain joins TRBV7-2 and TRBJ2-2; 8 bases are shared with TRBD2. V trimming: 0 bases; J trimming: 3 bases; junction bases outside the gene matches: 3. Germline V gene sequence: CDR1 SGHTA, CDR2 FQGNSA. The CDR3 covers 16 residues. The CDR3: CASSLAAGVYTGELFF. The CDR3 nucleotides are TGTGCCAGCAGCTTAGCAGCGGGGGTTTACACCGGGGAGCTGTTTTTT.

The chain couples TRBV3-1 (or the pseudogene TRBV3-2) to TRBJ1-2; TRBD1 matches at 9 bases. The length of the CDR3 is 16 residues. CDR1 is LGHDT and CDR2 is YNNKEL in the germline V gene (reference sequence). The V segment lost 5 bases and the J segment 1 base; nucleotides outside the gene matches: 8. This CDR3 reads CASSGGQGPVNYGYTF. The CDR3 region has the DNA TGTGCCAGCAGCGGTGGACAGGGGCCGGTTAACTATGGCTACACCTTC.

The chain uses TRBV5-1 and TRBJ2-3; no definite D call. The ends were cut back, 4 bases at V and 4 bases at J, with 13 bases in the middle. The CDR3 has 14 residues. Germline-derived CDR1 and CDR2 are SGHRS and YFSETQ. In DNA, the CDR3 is TGCGCCAGCAGCCCATGGACCCTTCCAGATACGCAGTATTTT. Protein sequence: CASSPWTLPDTQYF.

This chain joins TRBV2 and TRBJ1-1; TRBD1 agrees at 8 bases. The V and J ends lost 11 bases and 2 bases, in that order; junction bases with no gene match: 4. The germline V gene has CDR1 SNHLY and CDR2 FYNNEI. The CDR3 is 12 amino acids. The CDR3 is CAGQGPNTEAFF. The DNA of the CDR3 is TGTGCCGGACAGGGCCCTAACACTGAAGCTTTCTTT.

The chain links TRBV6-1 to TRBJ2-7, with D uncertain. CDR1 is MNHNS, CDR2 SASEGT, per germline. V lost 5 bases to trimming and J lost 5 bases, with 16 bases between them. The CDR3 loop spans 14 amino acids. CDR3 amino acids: CASSYFFSVDEQYF. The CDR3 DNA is TGTGCCAGCAGTTATTTCTTTTCAGTGGACGAGCAGTACTTC.

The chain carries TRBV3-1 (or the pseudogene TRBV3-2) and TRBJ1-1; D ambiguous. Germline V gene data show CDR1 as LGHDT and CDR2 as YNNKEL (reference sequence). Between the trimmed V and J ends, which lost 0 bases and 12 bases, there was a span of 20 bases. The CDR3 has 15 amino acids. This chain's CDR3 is CASSQETRTKGGPFF. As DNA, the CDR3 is TGTGCCAGCAGCCAAGAGACTAGGACGAAGGGCGGGCCTTTCTTT.

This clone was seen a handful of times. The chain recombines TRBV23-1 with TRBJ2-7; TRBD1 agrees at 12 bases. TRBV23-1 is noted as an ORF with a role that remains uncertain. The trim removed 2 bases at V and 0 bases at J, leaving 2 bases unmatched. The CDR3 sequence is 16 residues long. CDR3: CASSQPGQGASYEQYF. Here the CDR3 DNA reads TGCGCCAGCAGTCAACCGGGACAGGGGGCCTCCTACGAGCAGTACTTC.

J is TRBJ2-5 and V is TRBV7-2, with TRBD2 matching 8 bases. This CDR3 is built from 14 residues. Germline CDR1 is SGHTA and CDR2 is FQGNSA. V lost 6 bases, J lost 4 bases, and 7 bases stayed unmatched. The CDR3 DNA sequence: TGTGCCAGCAGGCACGGGGGGGCACGAGAGACCCAGTACTTC. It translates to CASRHGGARETQYF.

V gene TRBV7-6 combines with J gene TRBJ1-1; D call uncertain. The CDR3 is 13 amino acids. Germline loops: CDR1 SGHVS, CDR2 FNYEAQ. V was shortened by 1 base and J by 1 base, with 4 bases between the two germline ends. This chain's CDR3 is CASSLVQNTEAFF. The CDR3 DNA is TGTGCCAGCAGCTTAGTCCAGAACACTGAAGCTTTCTTT.

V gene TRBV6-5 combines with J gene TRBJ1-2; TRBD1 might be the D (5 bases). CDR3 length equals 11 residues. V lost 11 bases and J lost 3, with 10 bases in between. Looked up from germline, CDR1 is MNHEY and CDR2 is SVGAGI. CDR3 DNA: TGTGCCGGGTGGGGGGACTATGGCTACACCTTC. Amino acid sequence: CAGWGDYGYTF.

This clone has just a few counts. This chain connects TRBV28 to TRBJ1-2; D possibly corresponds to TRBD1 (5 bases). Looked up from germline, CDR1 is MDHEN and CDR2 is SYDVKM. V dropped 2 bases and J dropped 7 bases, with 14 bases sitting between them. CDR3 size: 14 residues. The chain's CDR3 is CASSLDSDPPGYTF. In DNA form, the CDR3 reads TGTGCCAGCAGTTTAGACAGTGATCCTCCTGGCTACACCTTC.

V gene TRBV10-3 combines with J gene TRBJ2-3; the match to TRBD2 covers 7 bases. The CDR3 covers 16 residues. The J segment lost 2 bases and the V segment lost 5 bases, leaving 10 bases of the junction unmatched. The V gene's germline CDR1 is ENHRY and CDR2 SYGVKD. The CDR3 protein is CAISLAGVLNTDTQYF. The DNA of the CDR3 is TGTGCCATCAGTCTGGCGGGGGTATTGAACACAGATACGCAGTATTTT.

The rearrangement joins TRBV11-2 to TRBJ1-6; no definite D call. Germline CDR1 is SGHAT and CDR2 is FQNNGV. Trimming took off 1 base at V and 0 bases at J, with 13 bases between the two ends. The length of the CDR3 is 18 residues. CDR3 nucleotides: TGTGCCAGCAGCTTAGGGGTATCGAAGGGCTCCTATAATTCACCCCTCCACTTT. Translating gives CASSLGVSKGSYNSPLHF.

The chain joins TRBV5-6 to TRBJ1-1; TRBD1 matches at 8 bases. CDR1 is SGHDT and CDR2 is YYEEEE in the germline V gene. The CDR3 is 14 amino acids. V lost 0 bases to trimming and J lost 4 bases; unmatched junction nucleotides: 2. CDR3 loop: CASSLATGATEAFF. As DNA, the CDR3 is TGTGCCAGCAGCTTGGCGACAGGGGCCACTGAAGCTTTCTTT.

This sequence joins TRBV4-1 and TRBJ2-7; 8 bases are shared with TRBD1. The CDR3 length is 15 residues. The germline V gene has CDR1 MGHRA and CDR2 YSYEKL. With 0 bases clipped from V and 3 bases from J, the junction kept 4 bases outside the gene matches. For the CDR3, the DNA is TGCGCCAGCAGCCAAGATTGGGACAGGTTCTACGAGCAGTACTTC. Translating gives CASSQDWDRFYEQYF.

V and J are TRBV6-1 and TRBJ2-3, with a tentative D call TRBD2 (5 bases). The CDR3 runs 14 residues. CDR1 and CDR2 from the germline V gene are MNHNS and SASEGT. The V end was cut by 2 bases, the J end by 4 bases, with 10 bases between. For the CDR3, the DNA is TGTGCCAGCAGTGAACTCGGGGTACCAGATACGCAGTATTTT. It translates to CASSELGVPDTQYF.

This chain's CDR3 is CASSQFVRTVEKLFF. CDR3 nucleotide sequence: TGCGCCAGCAGCCAATTCGTAAGGACGGTCGAAAAACTGTTTTTT. This chain links TRBV4-3 with TRBJ1-4, with D uncertain. Per the germline V gene, CDR1 is LGHNA and CDR2 is YSLEER. The CDR3 is 15 amino acids. Between the trimmed V and J ends, which lost 2 bases and 8 bases, there was a span of 15 bases.

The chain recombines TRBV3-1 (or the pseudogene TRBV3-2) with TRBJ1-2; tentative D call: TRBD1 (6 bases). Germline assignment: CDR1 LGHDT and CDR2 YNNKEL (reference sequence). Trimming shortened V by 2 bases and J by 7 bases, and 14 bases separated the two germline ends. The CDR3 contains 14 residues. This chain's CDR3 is CASSQWEGVGGYTF. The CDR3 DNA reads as TGTGCCAGCAGCCAATGGGAGGGGGTAGGTGGCTACACCTTC.

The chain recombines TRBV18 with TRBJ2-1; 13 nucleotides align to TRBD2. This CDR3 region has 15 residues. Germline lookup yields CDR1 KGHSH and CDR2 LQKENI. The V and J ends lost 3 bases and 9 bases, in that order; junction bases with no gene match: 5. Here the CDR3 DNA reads TGTGCCAGCTCACCCGGGACTAGCGGGGATGGTGAGCAGTTCTTC. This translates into CASSPGTSGDGEQFF.

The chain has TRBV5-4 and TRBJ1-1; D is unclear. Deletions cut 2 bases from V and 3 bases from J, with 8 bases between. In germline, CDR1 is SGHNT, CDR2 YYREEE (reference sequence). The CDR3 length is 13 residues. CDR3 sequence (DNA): TGTGCCAGCAGCTTATCTGGGGACACTGAAGCTTTCTTT. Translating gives CASSLSGDTEAFF.

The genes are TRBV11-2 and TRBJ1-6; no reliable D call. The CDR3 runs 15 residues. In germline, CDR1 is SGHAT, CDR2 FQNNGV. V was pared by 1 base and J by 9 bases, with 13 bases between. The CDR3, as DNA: TGTGCCAGCAGCTTAGGTCTGGTGGAAGGTTCACCCCTCCACTTT. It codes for CASSLGLVEGSPLHF.

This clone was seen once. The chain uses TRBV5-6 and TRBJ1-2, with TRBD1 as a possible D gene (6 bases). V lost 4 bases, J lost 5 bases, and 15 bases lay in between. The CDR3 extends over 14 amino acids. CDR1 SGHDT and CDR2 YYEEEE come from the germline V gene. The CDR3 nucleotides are TGTGCCAGCAGCCCCAGGGGAGGGGATTATGGCTACACCTTC. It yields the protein CASSPRGGDYGYTF.

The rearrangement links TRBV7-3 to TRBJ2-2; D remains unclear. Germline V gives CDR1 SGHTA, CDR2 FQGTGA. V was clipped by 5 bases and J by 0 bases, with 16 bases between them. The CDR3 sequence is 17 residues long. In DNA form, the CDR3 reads TGTGCCAGCAGCCCTCGCCGCTCGGGCCCGAACACCGGGGAGCTGTTTTTT. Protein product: CASSPRRSGPNTGELFF. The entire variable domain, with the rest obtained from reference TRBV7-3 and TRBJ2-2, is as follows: GAGVSQTPSNKVTEKGKYVELRCDPISGHTALYWYRQSLGQGPEFLIYFQGTGAADDSGLPNDRFFAVRPEGSVSTLKIQRTERGDSAVYLCASSPRRSGPNTGELFFGEGSRLTVL.

CDR3: CASSYPGRGYTF. Written as DNA, the CDR3 is TGTGCCAGCAGTTACCCCGGGAGAGGCTACACCTTC. The V call is TRBV6-5, the J call TRBJ1-2; D not resolved. The CDR3 sequence is 12 residues long. Germline CDR1 reads MNHEY; CDR2 reads SVGAGI. Trimming removed 2 bases at V and 8 bases at J, with 9 bases between.

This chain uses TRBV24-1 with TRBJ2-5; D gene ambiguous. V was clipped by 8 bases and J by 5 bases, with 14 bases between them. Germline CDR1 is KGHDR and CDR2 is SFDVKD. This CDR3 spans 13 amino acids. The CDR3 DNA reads TGTGCCACCACCGATACCTACGGGGAGACCCAGTACTTC. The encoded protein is CATTDTYGETQYF.